This is a list of T cell receptor beta chains from one sample in a study of T cells in localized non-small cell lung cancer. Profiled with immunoSEQ multiplex PCR; TCRdb holds only in-frame clones, not every one. The sample contains approximately 8,300 clones, about nine tenths of which appear only once. Sample: peripheral blood, taken before any cancer treatment. These receptor sequences come from an older female donor with stage II squamous cell lung carcinoma. CDR3s include the opening cysteine and the closing phenylalanine or tryptophan. D genes are given only for firm matches. The size of a clone is reported for some rows only, either as once, few or many, or as a class for expanded clones.

size | J | V | D | DNA | CDR3
. | TRBJ2-4 | TRBV2 | TRBD2 | TGTGCCAGCAGCCGTACTAGCGGGGGGACCCAAAACATTCAGTACTTC | CASSRTSGGTQNIQYF
. | TRBJ2-5 | TRBV15 | . | TGTGCCACCAGCAGGAGGGGGATACGGGAGACCCAGTACTTC | CATSRRGIRETQYF
. | TRBJ1-1 | TRBV19 | . | TGTGCCAGTAGTAGGACGGCGTTGAACACTGAAGCTTTCTTT | CASSRTALNTEAFF
. | TRBJ2-3 | TRBV30 | . | TGTGCCTGGGGTTACACGAGCACAGATACGCAGTATTTT | CAWGYTSTDTQYF
. | TRBJ1-2 | TRBV6-5 | TRBD1 | TGTGCCAGCAGCCAGGACAGGGGTAATGGCTACACCTTC | CASSQDRGNGYTF
. | TRBJ2-7 | TRBV18 | . | TGTGCCAGCTCACCCGTCTCCTACGAGCAGTACTTC | CASSPVSYEQYF
. | TRBJ1-1 | TRBV7-9 | . | TGTGCCAGCAGCCGGGAAAGGGGTTCGGCTGAAGCTTTCTTT | CASSRERGSAEAFF
. | TRBJ1-2 | TRBV6-5 | TRBD1 | TGTGCCAGCAGTTATAATGCAGGACAGGGTATGGACTACACCTTC | CASSYNAGQGMDYTF
few | TRBJ1-6 | TRBV6-1 | . | TGTGCCAGCGGGAAGGAGTTTGGGGGTAATTCACCCCTCCACTTT | CASGKEFGGNSPLHF
. | TRBJ2-5 | TRBV9 | . | TGTGCCAGCAGCCCCCCCGGGGGCGGGCGGGGGCAAGAGACCCAGTACTTC | CASSPPGGGRGQETQYF
once | TRBJ2-7 | TRBV6-5 | . | TGTGCCAGCAGACGTATCGGAGACTACGAGCAGTACTTC | CASRRIGDYEQYF
once | TRBJ2-7 | TRBV25-1 | TRBD1 | TGTGCCAGCAGTAGGACAGGCGGCTACGAGCAGTACTTC | CASSRTGGYEQYF
. | TRBJ2-1 | TRBV28 | . | TGTGCCAGCAGGCAAGCCCTCCTTGAGCAGTTCTTC | CASRQALLEQFF
once | TRBJ1-2 | TRBV12-5 | . | TGTGCTAGTGGTTTGGACAGGGAAGCCTCTGGCTACACCTTC | CASGLDREASGYTF
. | TRBJ2-7 | TRBV7-9 | TRBD2 | TGTGCCAGCAGCTTAGGGGGTACTAGCGGGACCTACGAGCAGTACTTC | CASSLGGTSGTYEQYF
. | TRBJ2-1 | TRBV5-6 | TRBD1 | TGTGCCAGCAGCCGATACCGGGACAGGGGGTTATGGCAGTTCTTC | CASSRYRDRGLWQFF
once | TRBJ1-1 | TRBV6-1 | . | TGTGCCAGCACTCCTGTAAGTGTCGCTGAAGCTTTCTTT | CASTPVSVAEAFF
. | TRBJ1-2 | TRBV19 | . | TGTGCCAGTAGTCAGGTCGGTGGCTACACCTTC | CASSQVGGYTF
. | TRBJ2-2 | TRBV6-4 | . | TGTGCCAGCAGTGATCGGGACAAAACTTACACCGGGGAGCTGTTTTTT | CASSDRDKTYTGELFF
. | TRBJ1-1 | TRBV6-5 | . | TGTGCCAGCAGTTCCGCGACTGAAGCTTTCTTT | CASSSATEAFF
. | TRBJ1-1 | TRBV19 | TRBD1 | TGTGCCAGTAGTATCCTCTACAACAGGGGTATGAACACTGAAGCTTTCTTT | CASSILYNRGMNTEAFF
. | TRBJ1-2 | TRBV14 | . | TGTGCCAGCAGCCAAGGCCTGCGGGACGGTCACCTCTCCAAGCTTGGCTACACCTTC | CASSQGLRDGHLSKLGYTF
once | TRBJ2-3 | TRBV9 | TRBD1 | TGTGCCAGCAGCCCCCCGACAGGGATAAGCACAGATACGCAGTATTTT | CASSPPTGISTDTQYF
. | TRBJ1-1 | TRBV19 | TRBD1 | TGTGCCAGTAGTATTCCAACAGGGGCCACTGAAGCTTTCTTT | CASSIPTGATEAFF
. | TRBJ1-3 | TRBV7-9 | TRBD1 | TGTGCCAGCAGCCGCGACAGGGTGGAAGGAAACACCATATATTTT | CASSRDRVEGNTIYF
. | TRBJ2-1 | TRBV7-9 | TRBD1 | TGTGCCAGCTCCTTGGTCAGGGGGCAGTACAATGAGCAGTTCTTC | CASSLVRGQYNEQFF
. | TRBJ2-3 | TRBV19 | TRBD2 | TGTGCCAGTACCGCTAGTGGGGGGGACACAGATACGCAGTATTTT | CASTASGGDTDTQYF
. | TRBJ1-2 | TRBV30 | TRBD1 | TGTGCCTGGATCTCCCCGGGACAGGGATATGGCTACACCTTC | CAWISPGQGYGYTF
. | TRBJ2-1 | TRBV6-6 | . | TGTGCCAGCAGTTACGGGCAGGCGCACTGGGGGCAGTTCTTC | CASSYGQAHWGQFF
. | TRBJ2-5 | TRBV14 | TRBD1 | TGTGCCAGCAGCCTCGGAAAGGGGGCTTATTCCGAGACCCAGTACTTC | CASSLGKGAYSETQYF
. | TRBJ2-3 | TRBV5-4 | TRBD2 | TGTGCCAGCACCTTGACTAGCGGGAGCGGCACAGATACGCAGTATTTT | CASTLTSGSGTDTQYF
. | TRBJ1-2 | TRBV10-3 | . | TGTGCCATCAGTGAAATCCAGGCGAGCGGCTACACCTTC | CAISEIQASGYTF
. | TRBJ2-2 | TRBV18 | . | TGTGCCAGCGGTCTGCCGAACACCGGGGAGCTGTTTTTT | CASGLPNTGELFF
. | TRBJ2-5 | TRBV2 | . | TGTGCCGCTAGTCGAGGGCGCCTCCAAGAGACCCAGTACTTC | CAASRGRLQETQYF
. | TRBJ1-1 | TRBV19 | . | TGTGCCAGTAGCGATTCGGTCCTGACTTTTACTGAAGCTTTCTTT | CASSDSVLTFTEAFF
. | TRBJ1-4 | TRBV11-2 | . | TGTGCCAGCAGCTTAGAAGTCGGGGGACTGTTTTTT | CASSLEVGGLFF
. | TRBJ1-2 | TRBV11-2 | TRBD1 | TGTGCCAGCAGCCCCTCGGGACAGTTCTATGGCTACACCTTC | CASSPSGQFYGYTF
few | TRBJ2-7 | TRBV7-6 | TRBD2 | TGTGCCAGCAGCTTAGACCAGAGCGGGAGAGGGAGTCTCGAGCAGTACTTC | CASSLDQSGRGSLEQYF
few | TRBJ1-4 | TRBV27 | . | TGTGCCAGCAGTGGACCGGGACAAAGTAATGAAAAACTGTTTTTT | CASSGPGQSNEKLFF
. | TRBJ1-1 | TRBV6-6 | . | TGTGCCAGCAGACCCCAGGAGAACACTGAAGCTTTCTTT | CASRPQENTEAFF
. | TRBJ2-7 | TRBV5-1 | . | TGCGCCAGCAGCTTGGGCAGTTCAACCTACGAGCAGTACTTC | CASSLGSSTYEQYF
. | TRBJ2-5 | TRBV5-6 | TRBD1 | TGTGCCAGCAGCTTGGGACAGGGTGTGGAGACCCAGTACTTC | CASSLGQGVETQYF
. | TRBJ2-5 | TRBV5-8 | TRBD2 | TGTGCCAGCAGCTTTGGACTAGTCAAAGGGACCCAGTACTTC | CASSFGLVKGTQYF
. | TRBJ2-3 | TRBV4-1 | . | TGCGCCAGCAGCCACATCACAGATACGCAGTATTTT | CASSHITDTQYF
few | TRBJ1-1 | TRBV19 | . | TGTGCCAGTAGTGTACACCGTCAGGAAGAAGCTTTCTTT | CASSVHRQEEAFF
. | TRBJ2-2 | TRBV6-6 | . | TGTGCCAGCAGTTATAATCGGGGGGCCACCGGGGAGCTGTTTTTT | CASSYNRGATGELFF
. | TRBJ1-6 | TRBV6-5 | . | TGTGCCAGCAGGGCCGAAGATTTTTCTTCACCCCTCCACTTT | CASRAEDFSSPLHF
. | TRBJ1-1 | TRBV4-1 | . | TGCGCCAGCAGCCACCTGGGGCGAGGGACACCGGCCGAAGCTTTCTTT | CASSHLGRGTPAEAFF
. | TRBJ1-1 | TRBV2 | TRBD1 | TGTGCCAGCAGCGCCCAGGGGGGCCGGAACACTGAAGCTTTCTTT | CASSAQGGRNTEAFF
. | TRBJ1-3 | TRBV6-5 | . | TGTGCCAGCAGTATATCAAATTGGCCGGGAAACACCATATATTTT | CASSISNWPGNTIYF
. | TRBJ1-2 | TRBV6-1 | . | TGTGCCAGTACAAGGGCGATGTTAGGGTTCGGCTACACCTTC | CASTRAMLGFGYTF